This T cell receptor beta chain was captured by sequencing in a study of T cells generated in artificial thymic organoids (dated by TCRdb to about 2017). Background for the entire study: In some experiments, thymic T cells were further FACS-purified to deplete CD4 immature single positive or double positive precursors. The TCR alpha and beta CDR3 repertoires of CD8 single positive T cells derived from in vitro artificial thymic organoids were compared with those of thymic and peripheral blood naive CD8 T cells. Displayed repertoire sequencing data were described as representative of three independent experiments.

The V end loses 2 bases and the J end loses 5 bases, and a stretch of 24 bases separates them. According to the germline V gene (reference sequence), CDR1 reads DFQATT and CDR2 reads SNEGSKA. Measured from the cysteine to the phenylalanine, the CDR3 is 17 residues long. Of the read, only the CDR3 DNA is kept; its 51 bases are in frame from base 1. Separate semi-nested PCR amplifications were run for the TCRalpha and TCRbeta libraries, using Advantage 2 and reverse primers located in the TRAC or TRBC constant regions. Between about 3 and 500 ng of total RNA was used as input for first-strand cDNA synthesis. TCR cDNA libraries were made by 5'-RACE with the SMARTer PCR cDNA Synthesis kit, using a poly-dT primer for first-strand synthesis. Each semi-nested reverse primer in the constant region carried a 5-nucleotide sample-specific barcode, and the resulting products were cleaned up with the Zymo DNA Clean and Concentrator-5 kit. Up to ten barcoded samples were pooled, ligated to Illumina adaptors and sequenced on an Illumina MiSeq as 2 x 150 bp paired-end reads. As for how the authors treated the data: Demultiplexed reads were aligned with BLAT to a custom library of all human TRAV, TRAJ, TRBV, TRBD and TRBJ combinations from IMGT. The best BLAT hits were picked using pslCDnaFilter (-maxAligns=1, -ignoreIntrons), and custom Perl scripts were used to calculate clonotype frequencies. TCRdb reran the public reads through fastp at Q25 and MiXCR, keeping productive beta chains. Every entry covers one CDR3 protein and lists the most common genes and DNA from its rows. What appears here as the V and J calls and clone size reflects TCRdb's work, not the paper's. For this sample there are about 8,500 distinct CDR3 sequences; 18% appear just once. 1.4% of the sample is held by the ten biggest clonotypes.

Enrichment of primary CD8+ T cells was done with magnetic beads from the Miltenyi CD8+ T cell Isolation Kit. Before RNA extraction, CD3+TCRalphabeta+CD8 single positive T cells from both organoids and thymus were sorted by FACS. Total RNA was purified from roughly 40,000 to 200,000 sorted cells per sample with the RNeasy Micro kit, and quality checked on an Agilent RNA 6000 Nano chip. To release thymocytes, thymic fragments were dissected, broken up by pipetting and passed through a 70 um strainer. This clonotype is deemed medium-sized (0.01 to 0.1%). The clone's antigen remains unknown. Base qualities are missing; no much larger clone stands one base away. General conclusions and limits of the study: Organoid-derived CD8 single positive T cells showed physiological TCR clonotype diversity comparable to thymic and blood naive CD8 T cells.

Sequencing was done on a sample of naive CD8+ T cells from the thymus. The cell subset or site tag for this specimen amounts to: CD3+TCRalphabeta+CD8SP T cells; for blood, CD45RO-CCR7+ naive CD8+ T cells. The chain uses TRBV20-1 and TRBJ2-5; tentative D gene TRBD1, with 6 bases matching. This receptor was identified in a human donor who gave cord blood stem cells for thymic organoid culture, a cardiac surgery patient who gave postnatal thymus, or a blood donor (not recorded which). The CDR3 reads as follows: CSARMDSFIFAGETQYF. The nucleotide sequence reads TGCAGTGCTAGAATGGACAGCTTCATCTTCGCCGGGGAGACCCAGTACTTC.